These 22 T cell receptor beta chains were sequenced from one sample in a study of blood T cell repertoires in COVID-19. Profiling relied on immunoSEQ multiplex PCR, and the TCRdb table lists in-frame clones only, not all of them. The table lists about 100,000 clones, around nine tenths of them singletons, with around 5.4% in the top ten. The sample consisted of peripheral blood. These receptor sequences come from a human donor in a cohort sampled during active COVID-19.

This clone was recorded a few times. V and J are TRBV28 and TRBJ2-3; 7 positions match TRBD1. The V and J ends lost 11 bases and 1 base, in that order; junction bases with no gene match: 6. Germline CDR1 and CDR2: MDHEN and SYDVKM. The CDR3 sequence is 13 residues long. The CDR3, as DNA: TGTGCCTCTTTGGGGACAGGCACAGATACGCAGTATTTT. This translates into CASLGTGTDTQYF.

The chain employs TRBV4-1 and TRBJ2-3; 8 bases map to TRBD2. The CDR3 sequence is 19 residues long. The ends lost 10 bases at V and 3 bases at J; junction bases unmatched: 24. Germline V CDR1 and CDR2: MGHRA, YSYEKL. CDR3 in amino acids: CAIDKGRREGESKTDTQYF. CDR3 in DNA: TGCGCCATAGACAAAGGGCGACGGGAGGGCGAAAGTAAGACAGATACGCAGTATTTT.

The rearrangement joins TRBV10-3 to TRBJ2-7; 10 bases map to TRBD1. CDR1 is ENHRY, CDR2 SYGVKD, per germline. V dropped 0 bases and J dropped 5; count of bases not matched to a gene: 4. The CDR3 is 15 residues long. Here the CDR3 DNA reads TGTGCCATCAGTGAGTCGACAGGGGGCGTAAACGAGCAGTACTTC. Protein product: CAISESTGGVNEQYF.

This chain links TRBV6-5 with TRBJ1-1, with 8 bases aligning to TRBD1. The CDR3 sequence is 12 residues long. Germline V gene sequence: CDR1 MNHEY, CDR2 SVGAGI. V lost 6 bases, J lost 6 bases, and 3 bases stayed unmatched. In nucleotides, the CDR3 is TGTGCCAGCAGAAGGACAGGGTCTGAAGCTTTCTTT. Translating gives CASRRTGSEAFF.

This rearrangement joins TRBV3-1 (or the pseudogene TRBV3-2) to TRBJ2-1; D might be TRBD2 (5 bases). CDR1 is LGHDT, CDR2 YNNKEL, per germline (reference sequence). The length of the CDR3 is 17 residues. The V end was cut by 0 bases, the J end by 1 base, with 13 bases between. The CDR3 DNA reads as TGTGCCAGCAGCCAAGATTCCAGCGGCCAATCCTACAATGAGCAGTTCTTC. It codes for CASSQDSSGQSYNEQFF.

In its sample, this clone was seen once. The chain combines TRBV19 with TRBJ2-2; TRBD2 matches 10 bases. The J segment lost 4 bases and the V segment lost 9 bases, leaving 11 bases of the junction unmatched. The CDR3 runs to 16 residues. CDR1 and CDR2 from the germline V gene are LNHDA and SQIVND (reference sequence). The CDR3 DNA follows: TGTGCCAGCATAACTTGGACTAGCGGCGGCACCGGGGAGCTGTTTTTT. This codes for CASITWTSGGTGELFF.

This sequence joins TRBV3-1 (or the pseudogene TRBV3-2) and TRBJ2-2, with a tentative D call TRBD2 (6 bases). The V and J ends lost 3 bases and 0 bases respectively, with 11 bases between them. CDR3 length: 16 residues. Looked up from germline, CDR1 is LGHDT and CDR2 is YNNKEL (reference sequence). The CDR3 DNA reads TGTGCCAGCAGCCATCCCAGCGGGCCGAACACCGGGGAGCTGTTTTTT. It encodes CASSHPSGPNTGELFF.

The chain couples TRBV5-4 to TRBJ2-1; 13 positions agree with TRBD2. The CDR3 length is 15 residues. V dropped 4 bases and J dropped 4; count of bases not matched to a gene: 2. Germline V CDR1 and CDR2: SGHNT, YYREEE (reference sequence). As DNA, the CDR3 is TGTGCCAGCAGCAGGACTAGCGGGAGTTACAATGAGCAGTTCTTC. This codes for CASSRTSGSYNEQFF.

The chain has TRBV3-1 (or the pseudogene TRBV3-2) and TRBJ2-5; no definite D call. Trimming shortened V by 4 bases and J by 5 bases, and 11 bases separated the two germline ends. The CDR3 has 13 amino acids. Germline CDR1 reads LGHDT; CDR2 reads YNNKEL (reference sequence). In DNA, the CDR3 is TGTGCCAGCAGCCCCGCGGTATGGGAGACCCAGTACTTC. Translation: CASSPAVWETQYF.

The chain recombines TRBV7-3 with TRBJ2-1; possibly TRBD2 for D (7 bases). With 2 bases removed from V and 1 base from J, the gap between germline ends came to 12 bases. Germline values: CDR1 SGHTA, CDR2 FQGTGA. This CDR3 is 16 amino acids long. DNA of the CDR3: TGTGCCAGCAGCTTAGAAGGGGGAGGGTCCTACAATGAGCAGTTCTTC. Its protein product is CASSLEGGGSYNEQFF. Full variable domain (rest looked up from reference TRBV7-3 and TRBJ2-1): GAGVSQTPSNKVTEKGKYVELRCDPISGHTALYWYRQSLGQGPEFLIYFQGTGAADDSGLPNDRFFAVRPEGSVSTLKIQRTERGDSAVYLCASSLEGGGSYNEQFFGPGTRLTVL.

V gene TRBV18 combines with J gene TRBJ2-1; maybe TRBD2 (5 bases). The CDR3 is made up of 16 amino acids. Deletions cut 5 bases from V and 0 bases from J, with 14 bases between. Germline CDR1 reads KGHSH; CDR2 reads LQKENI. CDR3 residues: CASSEIGSGSYNEQFF. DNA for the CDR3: TGTGCCAGCTCAGAGATTGGGAGTGGCTCCTACAATGAGCAGTTCTTC. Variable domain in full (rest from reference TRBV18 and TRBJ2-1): NAGVMQNPRHLVRRRGQEARLRCSPMKGHSHVYWYRQLPEEGLKFMVYLQKENIIDESGMPKERFSAEFPKEGPSILRIQQVVRGDSAAYFCASSEIGSGSYNEQFFGPGTRLTVL.

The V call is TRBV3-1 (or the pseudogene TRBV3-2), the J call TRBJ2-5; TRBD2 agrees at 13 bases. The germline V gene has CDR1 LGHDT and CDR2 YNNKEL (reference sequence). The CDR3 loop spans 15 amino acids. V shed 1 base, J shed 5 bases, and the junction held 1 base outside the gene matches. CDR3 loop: CASSQVGLAGETQYF. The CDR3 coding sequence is TGTGCCAGCAGCCAAGTGGGACTAGCGGGGGAGACCCAGTACTTC.

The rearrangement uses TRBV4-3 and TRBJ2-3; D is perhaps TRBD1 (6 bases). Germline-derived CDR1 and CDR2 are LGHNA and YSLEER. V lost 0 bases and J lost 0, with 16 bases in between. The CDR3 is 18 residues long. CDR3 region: CASSQEVAGAASTDTQYF. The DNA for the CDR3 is TGCGCCAGCAGCCAAGAAGTAGCAGGGGCCGCTAGCACAGATACGCAGTATTTT.

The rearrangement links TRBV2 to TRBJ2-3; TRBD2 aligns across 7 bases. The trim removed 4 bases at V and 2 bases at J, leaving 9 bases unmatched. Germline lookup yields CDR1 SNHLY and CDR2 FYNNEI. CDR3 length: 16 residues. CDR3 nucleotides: TGTGCCAGCAGTGGGGCTAGCGGAGGGTACACAGATACGCAGTATTTT. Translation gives CASSGASGGYTDTQYF.

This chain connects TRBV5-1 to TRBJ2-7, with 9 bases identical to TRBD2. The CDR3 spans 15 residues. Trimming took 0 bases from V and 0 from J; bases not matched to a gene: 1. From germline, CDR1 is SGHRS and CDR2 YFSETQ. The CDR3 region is CASSLDSGSSYEQYF. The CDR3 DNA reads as TGCGCCAGCAGCTTGGATAGCGGGAGCTCCTACGAGCAGTACTTC.

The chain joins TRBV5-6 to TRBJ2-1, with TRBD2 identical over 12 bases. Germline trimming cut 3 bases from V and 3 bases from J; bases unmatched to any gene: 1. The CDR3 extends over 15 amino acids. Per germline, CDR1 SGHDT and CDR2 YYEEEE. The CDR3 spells CASSWTSGIYNEQFF. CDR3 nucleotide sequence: TGTGCCAGCAGCTGGACTAGCGGGATCTACAATGAGCAGTTCTTC. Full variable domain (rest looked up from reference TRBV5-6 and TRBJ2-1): DAGVTQSPTHLIKTRGQQVTLRCSPKSGHDTVSWYQQALGQGPQFIFQYYEEEERQRGNFPDRFSGHQFPNYSSELNVNALLLGDSALYLCASSWTSGIYNEQFFGPGTRLTVL.

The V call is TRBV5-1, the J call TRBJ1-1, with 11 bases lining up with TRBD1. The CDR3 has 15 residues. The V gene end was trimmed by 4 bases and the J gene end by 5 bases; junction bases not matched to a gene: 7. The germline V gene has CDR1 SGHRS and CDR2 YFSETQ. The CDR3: CASSLMDRGLTEAFF. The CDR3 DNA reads TGCGCCAGCAGCCTAATGGACAGGGGGCTTACTGAAGCTTTCTTT.

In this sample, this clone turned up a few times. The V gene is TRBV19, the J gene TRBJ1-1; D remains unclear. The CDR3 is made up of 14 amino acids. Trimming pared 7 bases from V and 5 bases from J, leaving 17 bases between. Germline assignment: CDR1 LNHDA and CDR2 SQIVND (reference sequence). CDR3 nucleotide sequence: TGTGCCAGTACCCCCATGGGAGGGCATACTGAAGCTTTCTTT. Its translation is CASTPMGGHTEAFF.

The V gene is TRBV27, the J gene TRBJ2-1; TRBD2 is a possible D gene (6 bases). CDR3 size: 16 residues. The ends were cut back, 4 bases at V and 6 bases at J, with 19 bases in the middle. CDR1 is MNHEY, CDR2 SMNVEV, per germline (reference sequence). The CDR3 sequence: CASSYGGANGPNEQFF. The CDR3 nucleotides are TGTGCCAGCAGTTATGGAGGGGCTAATGGACCCAATGAGCAGTTCTTC.

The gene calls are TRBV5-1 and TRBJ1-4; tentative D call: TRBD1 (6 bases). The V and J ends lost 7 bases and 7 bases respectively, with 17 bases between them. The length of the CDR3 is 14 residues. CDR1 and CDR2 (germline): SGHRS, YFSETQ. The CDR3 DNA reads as TGCGCCAGCCGCCGTTGGGACACGCTTGAAAAACTGTTTTTT. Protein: CASRRWDTLEKLFF.

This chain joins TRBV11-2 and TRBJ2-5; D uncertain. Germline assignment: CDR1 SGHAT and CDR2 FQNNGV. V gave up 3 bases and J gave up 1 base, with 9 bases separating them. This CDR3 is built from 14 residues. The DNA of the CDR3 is TGTGCCAGCAGCTTCGTCGGGTTCCAAGAGACCCAGTACTTC. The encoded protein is CASSFVGFQETQYF. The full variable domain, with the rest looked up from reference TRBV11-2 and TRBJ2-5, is EAGVAQSPRYKIIEKRQSVAFWCNPISGHATLYWYQQILGQGPKLLIQFQNNGVVDDSQLPKDRFSAERLKGVDSTLKIQPAKLEDSAVYLCASSFVGFQETQYFGPGTRLLVL.

CDR3 sequence: CASRLSDYEQYF. The CDR3 coding sequence is TGTGCCAGCAGGTTGAGCGATTACGAGCAGTACTTC. This chain links TRBV28 with TRBJ2-7; D gene ambiguous. V was clipped by 6 bases and J by 4 bases, with 10 bases between them. In germline, CDR1 is MDHEN, CDR2 SYDVKM. This CDR3 is 12 amino acids long.